This entry concerns a single T cell receptor beta chain. Its matching antigen is unknown. Here immunoSEQ multiplex PCR was the method, and the copy in TCRdb shows in-frame clones only, minus some. Of 65,000 to 80,000 clones listed, roughly 80% are singletons. The CDR3 sequence is 14 residues long. The germline V gene has CDR1 LNHDA and CDR2 SQIVND (reference sequence). V lost 5 bases and J 3 bases, leaving 13 bases between the germline ends. The entry originates in a study of T cell clones after liver transplantation. Study observations and caveats: These preliminary findings come from unstandardized post-transplant sampling times.

This clonotype was obtained from a human donor who received a liver transplant. This chain connects TRBV19 to TRBJ2-5; D unresolved. Sequencing was performed on CD4+ T cells from blood, taken before liver transplant. The CDR3 region has the DNA TGTGCCAGTAGTCCATCACGCCTAGAAGAGACCCAGTACTTC. It translates to CASSPSRLEETQYF.